The TCR beta chain described here comes from a study of shared T cell receptors in the human thymus (dated by TCRdb to the early 2020s). Describing the broader study: The study examined how the human thymus generates shared, self-reactive T-cell receptor alpha chains.

The library was produced with the immunoSEQ multiplex PCR assay. TCRdb carries this immuneACCESS record with in-frame sequences only. Its versions omit some clonotypes, under half of them owing to an unresolved V gene in the studies checked, with the rest unexplained. In all, the sample holds some 700,000 clones, and 88% of those were seen once. Clones ranked in the top ten supply around 0.0099% of the sample. Trimming removed 2 bases from V and 7 bases from J; the gene matches leave 10 bases unexplained. Per the germline V gene (reference sequence), MNHEY is the CDR1 and SMNVEV is the CDR2. Inclusive of the bounding cysteine and phenylalanine, the CDR3 is 17 residues long. The entry retains the CDR3 DNA only, 51 bases that are in frame from base 1. As concerns this clone: This receptor's antigen is unknown. Base qualities are not at hand, and no much larger clone is one base apart.

Separately, the same data were catalogued under a study of human thymus T cells. Reported in the second study: Immunologically healthy infants undergoing open corrective cardiac surgery for congenital heart defects in Finland were used as donors. Thymus tissue was collected as surgical resects that were removed during corrective cardiac surgery. V and J gene segment usage appeared biased in both thymic and peripheral blood repertoires. Highly overlapping thymic TCR repertoires among unrelated individuals were reported in the related research. The study characterized TCR alpha and beta repertoires from roughly eight infant thymus samples and a few related peripheral blood samples. The infant donors were roughly 7 to 244 days old, and the cohort included several males and a couple of females. Thymocytes were mechanically released from the tissue and were stored as pellets of 10-30 million cells at -70 degrees C. A QIAsymphony instrument was used to extract genomic DNA from the frozen cell pellets. Using the immunoSEQ multiplex PCR assay, the TCRB and TCRAD loci were amplified from a standardized quantity of quality-controlled genomic DNA. Amplicons spanned the V(D)J region at a length sufficient to cover the CDR3 and identify V and J genes. The commercial immunoSEQ service was used to sequence amplicons on an Illumina platform. Primer bias and sequencing errors were corrected using previously described methods, and TCRAD and TCRB definitions followed the IMGT database. Repertoires were analysed with immunoSEQ Analyzer 3.0 and VDJTools, covering basic statistics, V/J segment usage, diversity estimates, rarefaction and pairwise overlap. Chao1, ChaoE, Efron-Thisted, Shannon and inverse Simpson indices were used to estimate diversity, which was also estimated on datasets down-sampled to the smallest sample. Repertoire overlap was determined by strict matching of CDR3 nucleotide sequence, V gene and J gene, and Jaccard-based multidimensional scaling clustering was applied. On average, thymus samples gave around 880,000 unique TCRB clonotypes, whereas blood samples gave roughly 84,000.

The specimen was thymocytes. The receptor comes from a boy under three years old with a congenital heart defect. Donor details come from another sample of the same person, matched by shared clones. The V and J segments used are TRBV27 and TRBJ1-4; 10 nucleotides in the junction match TRBD1. The DNA sequence reads TGTGCCAGCAGTTTACGGGACAGGGGCCAGTATGGTGAAAAACTGTTTTTT. Its amino acids are CASSLRDRGQYGEKLFF. With all but the CDR3 taken from the reference TRBV27 and TRBJ1-4 genes, the full variable domain is: EAQVTQNPRYLITVTGKKLTVTCSQNMNHEYMSWYRQDPGLGLRQIYYSMNVEVTDKGDVPEGYKVSRKEKRNFPLILESPSPNQTSLYFCASSLRDRGQYGEKLFFGSGTQLSVL.